This T cell receptor (beta chain) was retrieved from a study of PD-L1 blockade in urothelial cancer (dated by TCRdb to about 2017). Regarding the complete study: Therapy was started at some point between 2014 and 2016 for all patients, and atezolizumab 1,200 mg was administered intravenously every 3 weeks. In the same patients, pretreatment tumors underwent whole exome sequencing and RNA sequencing in addition to TCR sequencing. Blood samples gave median yields of about 150,000 T cells and more than 80,000 unique TCRs, along with a median clonality of 0.080. Blood samples were analyzed at two time points: 3 weeks after treatment start (second dose) and 6 weeks after treatment start. Some 29 patients had pretreatment blood TCR-seq, about 25 had at least one posttreatment blood collection, and about 25 had tumor TCR-seq. An exploratory multi-omic analysis was conducted of the somatic, immune and clinical correlates of response to PD-L1 blockade with atezolizumab in urothelial cancer. Durable clinical benefit meant progression-free survival longer than 6 months, and TCR features were also tested against progression-free and overall survival. An ECOG performance status of 0 or 1 was recorded for the patients, and 0 to 3 prior chemotherapy regimens had been received by the patients. Durable clinical benefit was achieved by nine patients but not by the remaining 20. About 90% of the roughly 29 patients were identified as males with urothelial cancer of bladder origin, and a prior smoking history was reported by 18 of 29 patients. TCR sequencing covered pretreatment tumor samples and matched, serially collected peripheral blood taken before and after atezolizumab treatment.

Synthetic TCR analog templates were spiked into each PCR so that absolute template abundance could be estimated from read counts. The immunoSEQ assay used bias-controlled V and J gene primers to amplify TCRbeta CDR3 regions from genomic DNA. Sequencing of rearranged TCRbeta segments was performed at approximately 20X coverage. Regarding the original processing steps: Clustering was used to correct sequencing errors, and CDR3s were annotated against IMGT to assign V, D and J genes. Downstream analyses used only productive TCRbeta rearrangements and left out out-of-frame or stop-codon sequences. Clonality was calculated as one minus the Shannon entropy normalized by the log of the number of unique productive sequences. Clones differing between time points or between blood and tumor were identified by Fisher's exact test with Benjamini-Hochberg correction at adjusted p below 0.01. TCRdb mirrors the immuneACCESS table, restricted to in-frame sequences. Some clones are absent from its copies; in checked studies, under half trace to an unresolved V gene, and the reason for the others is unknown. The V and J calls and the clone size are those of that table, but D and trimming were determined from the DNA. The sample data list 50,000 or so clones, and roughly 80% of these were observed just once. The ten largest clones add up to roughly 3.6% of the sample.

The study at large found these results: Improved progression-free and overall survival was associated with having pretreatment peripheral blood TCR clonality below the median. Small sample size (n of about 29) and many exploratory analyses mean the results are intended to be hypothesis-generating. At 3 weeks after the start of treatment, tumor-associated TCR clones in peripheral blood had expanded more in patients with durable benefit (n of about 21, p = 0.022).

The cohort included 29 patients with locally advanced or metastatic urothelial carcinoma who were treated at Memorial Sloan Kettering on a trial protocol. Peripheral blood mononuclear cells were collected pretreatment and during treatment, with between 1 and 8 total time points obtained per patient. The Qiagen DNeasy Blood extraction kit was used to purify genomic DNA from total PBMCs and tumor samples. PBMCs were collected pretreatment and during treatment, and were isolated and stored as previously described. On this clone itself: What this receptor recognizes is not known. Base qualities are missing; no much larger clone stands one base away. Other DNA sequences within the sample encode an identical CDR3.

CDR1 and CDR2 were assigned from the germline V gene as SGHRS and YFSETQ. The CDR3, cysteine through phenylalanine, is 14 amino acids long. Only the CDR3 DNA stays, 42 bases, in frame from base 1. V lost 1 base and J lost 0 bases; the stretch between them is 8 bases long. The sequence was collected from a man aged 65-85 years with urothelial cancer. This material consisted of PBMCs, taken around atezolizumab (anti-PD-L1) treatment. Recombination joined TRBV5-1 with TRBJ2-7; the D gene is perhaps TRBD1, from 6 matching bases. The CDR3 protein is CASSLTGSSYEQYF. Read as DNA, the sequence is TGCGCCAGCAGCTTGACAGGGAGCTCCTACGAGCAGTACTTC.